Listed below are T cell receptor beta chains from one sample, sequenced in a study of T cell responses to AZD1222 COVID-19 vaccine. The assay was immunoSEQ multiplex PCR, and TCRdb's table has in-frame clones only and misses some. This sample has approximately 77,000 clones, with more than 90% found just once. The starting material was peripheral blood, obtained 28 days after the second AZD1222 dose. These receptors came from an adult who received the AZD1222 COVID-19 vaccine. The CDR3 runs from the conserved cysteine through the conserved F or W. The order of the fields is V gene, J gene, clone size, D gene, CDR3 DNA, CDR3 protein. A D gene is named only where the DNA matches it firmly. Clone size appears in some rows only: once, few, many, or a class for an expanded clone.

V gene: TRBV30
J gene: TRBJ1-5
clone size: .
D gene: .
CDR3 DNA: TGTGCCTGGAGTGATAGCAATCAGCCCCAGCATTTT
CDR3 protein: CAWSDSNQPQHF

V gene: TRBV5-1
J gene: TRBJ1-4
clone size: .
D gene: TRBD1
CDR3 DNA: TGCGCCAGCAGCTTGGAACAGGGGGCCTATAAACTGTTTTTT
CDR3 protein: CASSLEQGAYKLFF

V gene: TRBV3-1/TRBV3-2
J gene: TRBJ1-1
clone size: .
D gene: .
CDR3 DNA: TGTGCCAGCAGCCAAGGCGGAGGGACTGTGAACACTGAAGCTTTCTTT
CDR3 protein: CASSQGGGTVNTEAFF

V gene: TRBV27
J gene: TRBJ1-1
clone size: .
D gene: .
CDR3 DNA: TGTGCCAGCCAGGGGTCGGTCCGGAACACTGAAGCTTTCTTT
CDR3 protein: CASQGSVRNTEAFF

V gene: TRBV5-1
J gene: TRBJ2-1
clone size: .
D gene: .
CDR3 DNA: TGCGCCAGCAGCTTTTTACAGGGAGTGGGTGAGCAGTTCTTC
CDR3 protein: CASSFLQGVGEQFF

V gene: TRBV27
J gene: TRBJ1-1
clone size: .
D gene: .
CDR3 DNA: TGTGCCAGCAGTTTAGGACGGTTGAACACTGAAGCTTTCTTT
CDR3 protein: CASSLGRLNTEAFF

V gene: TRBV11-2
J gene: TRBJ1-5
clone size: once
D gene: .
CDR3 DNA: TGTGCCAGCAGCTTAGACGGGAAGAGCAATCAGCCCCAGCATTTT
CDR3 protein: CASSLDGKSNQPQHF

V gene: TRBV19
J gene: TRBJ2-3
clone size: .
D gene: .
CDR3 DNA: TGTGCCACTCGGGTGGGGGATACGCAGTATTTT
CDR3 protein: CATRVGDTQYF

V gene: TRBV6-5
J gene: TRBJ1-4
clone size: .
D gene: TRBD1
CDR3 DNA: TGTGCCAGCAGCCCAGGGGGCCGGGGTGAAAAACTGTTTTTT
CDR3 protein: CASSPGGRGEKLFF

V gene: TRBV4-3
J gene: TRBJ2-1
clone size: .
D gene: TRBD2
CDR3 DNA: TGCGCCAGCAGCCATATTAGCGGGGGGTACAATGAGCAGTTCTTC
CDR3 protein: CASSHISGGYNEQFF

V gene: TRBV19
J gene: TRBJ2-1
clone size: once
D gene: .
CDR3 DNA: TGTGCCAGTAGCCCATTAGCAGCCTACAATGAGCAGTTCTTC
CDR3 protein: CASSPLAAYNEQFF

V gene: TRBV2
J gene: TRBJ1-5
clone size: .
D gene: .
CDR3 DNA: TGTGCCAGCAGTGAAACGGGGACGAATACTCAGCCCCAGCATTTT
CDR3 protein: CASSETGTNTQPQHF

V gene: TRBV21-1
J gene: TRBJ1-3
clone size: .
D gene: .
CDR3 DNA: TGTGCCAGCAGCAATACCAGGGTTTCTGGAAACACCATATATTTT
CDR3 protein: CASSNTRVSGNTIYF

V gene: TRBV18
J gene: TRBJ1-4
clone size: .
D gene: .
CDR3 DNA: TGTGCCAGCTCACCGACCTCGCGGGGGTCTTCGGGGGTACTTAATGAAAAACTGTTTTTT
CDR3 protein: CASSPTSRGSSGVLNEKLFF

V gene: TRBV6-5
J gene: TRBJ2-5
clone size: .
D gene: .
CDR3 DNA: TGTGCCAGCAGTTACGCTGGGGAGGGGGGTCGGACCCAGTACTTC
CDR3 protein: CASSYAGEGGRTQYF

V gene: TRBV18
J gene: TRBJ1-5
clone size: .
D gene: .
CDR3 DNA: TGTGCCAGCTCAGAACAAAGGGGTCAGAATCAGCCCCAGCATTTT
CDR3 protein: CASSEQRGQNQPQHF

V gene: TRBV11-2
J gene: TRBJ1-2
clone size: once
D gene: .
CDR3 DNA: TGTGCCAGCAGCTTAGCGTCGGTTTTCAACTATGGCTACACCTTC
CDR3 protein: CASSLASVFNYGYTF

V gene: TRBV7-2
J gene: TRBJ2-5
clone size: .
D gene: .
CDR3 DNA: TGTGCCAGCAGCGAAAGCTGGGTCGACCGTCAAGAGACCCAGTACTTC
CDR3 protein: CASSESWVDRQETQYF

V gene: TRBV28
J gene: TRBJ2-7
clone size: .
D gene: TRBD1
CDR3 DNA: TGTGCCAGCGGCACCAGGGGGCCATCCTACGAGCAGTACTTC
CDR3 protein: CASGTRGPSYEQYF

V gene: TRBV7-2
J gene: TRBJ2-5
clone size: .
D gene: .
CDR3 DNA: TGTGCCAGCAGCCCTCCAGGTCTTGGGATGACCGAGACCCAGTACTTC
CDR3 protein: CASSPPGLGMTETQYF

V gene: TRBV2
J gene: TRBJ1-4
clone size: once
D gene: .
CDR3 DNA: TGTGCCAGCAGCGTACGGCAGGGAAGGGATGAAAAACTGTTTTTT
CDR3 protein: CASSVRQGRDEKLFF

V gene: TRBV18
J gene: TRBJ1-6
clone size: .
D gene: .
CDR3 DNA: TGTGCCAGCTCACTAGAACAGGGTTTAGGTTCACCCCTCCACTTT
CDR3 protein: CASSLEQGLGSPLHF

V gene: TRBV5-8
J gene: TRBJ1-3
clone size: once
D gene: TRBD1
CDR3 DNA: TGTGCCAGCAGCATGGGACAGCGAAACACCATATATTTT
CDR3 protein: CASSMGQRNTIYF

V gene: TRBV28
J gene: TRBJ1-2
clone size: .
D gene: TRBD1
CDR3 DNA: TGTGCCAGCAGTTTATACAGGGGGACCAACTATGGCTACACCTTC
CDR3 protein: CASSLYRGTNYGYTF

V gene: TRBV30
J gene: TRBJ1-6
clone size: .
D gene: .
CDR3 DNA: TGTGCCTGGAGTGTAGAGGTCACAGGGCGGGCACCCCTCCACTTT
CDR3 protein: CAWSVEVTGRAPLHF

V gene: TRBV5-4
J gene: TRBJ2-3
clone size: once
D gene: TRBD2
CDR3 DNA: TGTGCCAGCAGCTTAGGACTAGCGGAGGGCACAGATACGCAGTATTTT
CDR3 protein: CASSLGLAEGTDTQYF

V gene: TRBV25-1
J gene: TRBJ1-4
clone size: once
D gene: .
CDR3 DNA: TGTGCCAGCAGTGGAAAATCTGGTGAAAAACTGTTTTTT
CDR3 protein: CASSGKSGEKLFF

V gene: TRBV3-1/TRBV3-2
J gene: TRBJ2-6
clone size: .
D gene: .
CDR3 DNA: TGTGCCAGCAGCCGCCCCAATACGGGAGCTCTCTCTGGGGCCAACGTCCTGACTTTC
CDR3 protein: CASSRPNTGALSGANVLTF